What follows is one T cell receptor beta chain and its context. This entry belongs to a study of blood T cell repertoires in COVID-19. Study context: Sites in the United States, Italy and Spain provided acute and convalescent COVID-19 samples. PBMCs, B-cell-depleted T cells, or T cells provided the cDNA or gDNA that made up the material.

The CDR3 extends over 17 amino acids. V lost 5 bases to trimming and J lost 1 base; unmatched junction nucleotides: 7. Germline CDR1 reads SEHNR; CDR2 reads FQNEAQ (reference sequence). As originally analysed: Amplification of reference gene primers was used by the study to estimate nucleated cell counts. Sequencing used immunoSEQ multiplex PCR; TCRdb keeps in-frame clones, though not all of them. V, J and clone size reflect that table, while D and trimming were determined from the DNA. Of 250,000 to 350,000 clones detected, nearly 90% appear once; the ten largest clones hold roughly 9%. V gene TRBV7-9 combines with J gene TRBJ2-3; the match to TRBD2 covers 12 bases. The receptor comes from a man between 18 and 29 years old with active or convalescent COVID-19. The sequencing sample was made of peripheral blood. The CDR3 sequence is CASSDILAGGRTDTQYF. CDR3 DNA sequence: TGTGCCAGCAGCGACATACTAGCGGGGGGCCGCACAGATACGCAGTATTTT.